Below, 25 T cell receptor beta chains from the same sample are listed, as sequenced in a study of shared clonotypes between healthy human individuals. The table came from immunoSEQ multiplex PCR; TCRdb's copy has only in-frame clones and leaves some out. This table holds roughly 720,000 clones, about 90% found once. The sequenced sample was memory CD8+ T cells from PBMCs. Subset in this sample: CD45RO+ cells pooled with CCR7-negative TemRA cells. The receptors derive from a man in his late teens or twenties in good health. Some clones in this sample may be carry-over from other donors' samples.

The rearrangement links TRBV28 to TRBJ2-5; 13 bases map to TRBD2. The germline CDR1 and CDR2 sequences are MDHEN and SYDVKM. J lost 2 bases, V lost 3 bases, and 9 bases had no gene match. The CDR3 spans 18 residues. This chain's CDR3 is CASSFPLTSGRRQETQYF. The CDR3, as DNA: TGTGCCAGCAGTTTCCCACTGACTAGCGGGAGGAGACAAGAGACCCAGTACTTC.

The chain links TRBV27 to TRBJ1-5, with a tentative D call TRBD1 (5 bases). V lost 3 bases, J lost 3 bases, and 12 bases lay in between. This CDR3 has 15 amino acids. The germline gives CDR1 MNHEY, CDR2 SMNVEV (reference sequence). In DNA, the CDR3 is TGTGCCAGCAGTTTTTCAGGGCGGATCAATCAGCCCCAGCATTTT. Translating gives CASSFSGRINQPQHF.

For this clone: The sample contains more than one DNA sequence encoding this CDR3. In nucleotides, the CDR3 is TGTGCCAGCAGCTTAGGGGGGGTCACTGAAGCTTTCTTT. The encoded protein is CASSLGGVTEAFF. This chain joins TRBV7-9 and TRBJ1-1; TRBD1 might be the D (5 bases). The V end was cut by 1 base, the J end by 4 bases, with 7 bases between. The CDR3 runs 13 residues. Per germline, CDR1 SEHNR and CDR2 FQNEAQ (reference sequence).

This clone showed up just once. The chain carries TRBV11-1 and TRBJ2-3; unclear D gene. The germline CDR1 and CDR2 sequences are SGHAT and FQDESV (reference sequence). The CDR3 is 13 amino acids. The germline V and J ends were trimmed by 2 bases and 2 bases, with 5 bases remaining between them. The CDR3 protein is CASSLRITDTQYF. The CDR3 DNA reads as TGTGCCAGCAGCTTAAGAATCACAGATACGCAGTATTTT.

The rearrangement joins TRBV27 to TRBJ1-1, with TRBD1 matching 7 bases. Germline values: CDR1 MNHEY, CDR2 SMNVEV (reference sequence). This CDR3 is 16 amino acids long. V was pared by 5 bases and J by 3 bases, with 12 bases of the junction left unmatched. The CDR3 loop is CASSKRYLTGDTEAFF. The CDR3 nucleotides read TGTGCCAGCAGTAAGCGATATCTCACAGGGGACACTGAAGCTTTCTTT.

This chain links TRBV7-3 with TRBJ2-1; a possible D gene is TRBD2 (5 bases). CDR1 and CDR2 from the germline V gene are SGHTA and FQGTGA. The V end lost 0 bases, the J end lost 6 bases, and 12 bases lay between the germline ends. The CDR3 is 15 amino acids. CDR3 in amino acids: CASSLTPGSANEQFF. The DNA of the CDR3 is TGTGCCAGCAGCTTAACCCCGGGGAGTGCCAATGAGCAGTTCTTC.

V gene TRBV12-5 combines with J gene TRBJ1-1, with D possibly TRBD1 on 5 matching bases. The V and J ends lost 3 bases and 4 bases respectively, with 15 bases between them. The CDR3 loop spans 15 amino acids. CDR1 and CDR2 from the germline V gene are LGHNT and FRNRAP. CDR3 sequence reads: CASGFPGIRGTEAFF. CDR3 nucleotides: TGTGCTAGTGGTTTTCCAGGGATTCGAGGCACTGAAGCTTTCTTT.

This clone was found once. The chain couples TRBV28 to TRBJ1-5; D remains ambiguous. This CDR3 is 15 amino acids long. V lost 6 bases, J lost 2 bases, and 14 bases lay in between. Germline V gives CDR1 MDHEN, CDR2 SYDVKM. CDR3 amino acids: CASSPDPPGNQPQHF. The CDR3, as DNA: TGTGCCAGCAGCCCAGACCCCCCCGGCAATCAGCCCCAGCATTTT.

The rearrangement joins TRBV7-9 to TRBJ1-1; D not certain. The CDR3 spans 12 residues. CDR1 is SEHNR, CDR2 FQNEAQ, per germline (reference sequence). V lost 1 base and J 8 bases, leaving 8 bases between the germline ends. CDR3 protein: CASSLVSSEAFF. The CDR3, as DNA: TGTGCCAGCAGCTTAGTGTCGTCGGAAGCTTTCTTT.

Comments on this clone: This same CDR3 is encoded by further DNA sequences in the sample. This CDR3 reads CASSVGDSSYNEQFF. CDR3 sequence (DNA): TGTGCCAGCAGCGTAGGGGACAGCTCCTACAATGAGCAGTTCTTC. This chain joins TRBV9 and TRBJ2-1; 7 bases are a match to TRBD1. CDR1 SGDLS and CDR2 YYNGEE come from the germline V gene. The CDR3 contains 15 residues. V shed 0 bases, J shed 0 bases, and the junction held 0 bases outside the gene matches.

The chain links TRBV11-2 to TRBJ2-1; D is perhaps TRBD2 (6 bases). Trimming stripped 4 bases from V and 6 bases from J, with 16 bases between. The CDR3 loop spans 15 amino acids. Germline values: CDR1 SGHAT, CDR2 FQNNGV. This CDR3 is CASSSWVGGVNEQFF. DNA of the CDR3: TGTGCCAGCAGCTCCTGGGTGGGAGGCGTCAATGAGCAGTTCTTC.

Only a few counts were recorded for this clone. The chain is built from TRBV29-1 and TRBJ2-1; a weak D match, TRBD1 (5 bases). V lost 3 bases, J lost 4 bases, and 10 bases lay in between. Germline values: CDR1 SQVTM, CDR2 ANQGSEA. The CDR3 length is 13 residues. The CDR3 region has the DNA TGCAGCGTTGAGGGGCTGAATTACAATGAGCAGTTCTTC. Amino acid sequence: CSVEGLNYNEQFF.

The J gene is TRBJ2-7, the V gene TRBV4-1; D not certain. V lost 0 bases and J lost 6, with 21 bases in between. The germline gives CDR1 MGHRA, CDR2 YSYEKL. This CDR3 is built from 17 residues. The CDR3 DNA sequence: TGCGCCAGCAGCCAAGATTTTTACACTCAATCAAAAGCCGAGCAGTACTTC. As protein: CASSQDFYTQSKAEQYF.

The chain couples TRBV9 to TRBJ1-2; no firm D call. CDR3 length equals 15 residues. Trimming cost V 0 bases and J 2 bases, with 11 bases left between them. Germline lookup yields CDR1 SGDLS and CDR2 YYNGEE. The CDR3 protein is CASSVGGDGNYGYTF. The CDR3, as DNA: TGTGCCAGCAGCGTAGGCGGGGATGGGAACTATGGCTACACCTTC. The whole variable domain, filled in from reference TRBV9 and TRBJ1-2, reads DSGVTQTPKHLITATGQRVTLRCSPRSGDLSVYWYQQSLDQGLQFLIQYYNGEERAKGNILERFSAQQFPDLHSELNLSSLELGDSALYFCASSVGGDGNYGYTFGSGTRLTVV.

The chain recombines TRBV7-6 with TRBJ2-5; 8 nucleotides align to TRBD2. Germline CDR1 and CDR2: SGHVS and FNYEAQ. This CDR3 comprises 16 residues. V lost 5 bases to trimming and J lost 2 bases; unmatched junction nucleotides: 10. Here the CDR3 DNA reads TGTGCCAGCAGCCATCCCCCGGGACTAGGTCAAGAGACCCAGTACTTC. Translating it yields CASSHPPGLGQETQYF.

The rearrangement uses TRBV4-3 and TRBJ2-7; no reliable D call. V was shortened by 0 bases and J by 2 bases, with 8 bases between the two germline ends. Germline values: CDR1 LGHNA, CDR2 YSLEER. CDR3 length: 14 amino acids. The CDR3: CASSQDVLTYEQYF. The CDR3 coding sequence is TGCGCCAGCAGCCAAGATGTCCTTACCTACGAGCAGTACTTC.

The chain is built from TRBV13 and TRBJ2-5; perhaps TRBD1 as D (5 bases). V was pared by 5 bases and J by 3 bases, with 10 bases between. Germline-derived CDR1 and CDR2 are PRHDT and FYEKMQ (reference sequence). The CDR3 has 13 residues. The CDR3 loop reads CASSGAKEETQYF. The CDR3 bases are TGTGCCAGCAGCGGGGCAAAGGAAGAGACCCAGTACTTC.

On this clone itself: Germline and junction disagree at one end, which may indicate a read error. The gene calls are TRBV9 and TRBJ1-2; D ambiguous. This CDR3 is 12 amino acids long. Germline values: CDR1 SGDLS, CDR2 YYNGEE. DNA for the CDR3: TGTGCCAGCAGCCCAATCCCAGCAGGTCCCATCTTC. It encodes CASSPIPAGPIF.

V gene TRBV4-2 combines with J gene TRBJ2-1, with a possible D match to TRBD2 (6 bases). Between the trimmed V and J ends, which lost 6 bases and 0 bases, there was a span of 18 bases. Germline V gene sequence: CDR1 LGHNA, CDR2 YNFKEQ. The CDR3 contains 17 residues. CDR3 in amino acids: CASRGGVPLSSYNEQFF. The CDR3 region has the DNA TGTGCCAGCAGAGGAGGGGTGCCTTTAAGCTCCTACAATGAGCAGTTCTTC.

The chain joins TRBV5-1 to TRBJ2-2; 8 nucleotides align to TRBD1. V shed 1 base, J shed 4 bases, and the junction held 9 bases outside the gene matches. Germline loops: CDR1 SGHRS, CDR2 YFSETQ. The CDR3 contains 17 residues. CDR3 sequence (DNA): TGCGCCAGCAGCTTGAGTGAGACAGGGGTGACCACCGGGGAGCTGTTTTTT. It codes for CASSLSETGVTTGELFF.

J is TRBJ2-7 and V is TRBV27, with TRBD1 matching 8 bases. The junction had 9 bases not matched to a gene; V was cut back by 3 bases and J by 2 bases. CDR3 length: 16 amino acids. Germline V gene sequence: CDR1 MNHEY, CDR2 SMNVEV (reference sequence). As DNA, the CDR3 is TGTGCCAGCAGTTTCTCGACAGGGGATACTGCCTACGAGCAGTACTTC. Translating gives CASSFSTGDTAYEQYF.

The gene calls are TRBV27 and TRBJ2-7; 8 nucleotides line up with TRBD2. Germline lookup yields CDR1 MNHEY and CDR2 SMNVEV (reference sequence). With 6 bases clipped from V and 0 bases from J, the junction kept 1 base outside the gene matches. This CDR3 spans 13 amino acids. CDR3 residues: CASRSGSSYEQYF. CDR3 DNA: TGTGCCAGCAGGAGCGGGAGCTCCTACGAGCAGTACTTC.

The rearrangement links TRBV7-9 to TRBJ2-5; no reliable D call. The germline CDR1 and CDR2 sequences are SEHNR and FQNEAQ (reference sequence). This CDR3 spans 15 amino acids. V dropped 5 bases and J dropped 0 bases, with 13 bases sitting between them. This chain's CDR3 is CASSQLERDQETQYF. The CDR3 DNA sequence: TGTGCCAGCAGCCAACTCGAACGGGACCAAGAGACCCAGTACTTC.

The gene calls are TRBV6-6 and TRBJ2-2, with D possibly matching TRBD2 (5 bases). Trimming pared 2 bases from V and 4 bases from J, leaving 14 bases between. The germline CDR1 and CDR2 sequences are MNHNY and SVGAGI (reference sequence). The CDR3 covers 16 residues. The CDR3 nucleotides are TGTGCCAGCAGTTACCGTGAACTAGAGCCCACCGGGGAGCTGTTTTTT. Translated: CASSYRELEPTGELFF.

V usage is TRBV19 and J usage is TRBJ2-7; 11 bases match TRBD2. The CDR3 extends over 15 amino acids. The J segment lost 0 bases and the V segment lost 5 bases, leaving 3 bases of the junction unmatched. Per the germline V gene, CDR1 is LNHDA and CDR2 is SQIVND (reference sequence). In nucleotides, the CDR3 is TGTGCCAGTAGTCAGGGACTAGCGGACTCCTACGAGCAGTACTTC. This sequence encodes CASSQGLADSYEQYF.